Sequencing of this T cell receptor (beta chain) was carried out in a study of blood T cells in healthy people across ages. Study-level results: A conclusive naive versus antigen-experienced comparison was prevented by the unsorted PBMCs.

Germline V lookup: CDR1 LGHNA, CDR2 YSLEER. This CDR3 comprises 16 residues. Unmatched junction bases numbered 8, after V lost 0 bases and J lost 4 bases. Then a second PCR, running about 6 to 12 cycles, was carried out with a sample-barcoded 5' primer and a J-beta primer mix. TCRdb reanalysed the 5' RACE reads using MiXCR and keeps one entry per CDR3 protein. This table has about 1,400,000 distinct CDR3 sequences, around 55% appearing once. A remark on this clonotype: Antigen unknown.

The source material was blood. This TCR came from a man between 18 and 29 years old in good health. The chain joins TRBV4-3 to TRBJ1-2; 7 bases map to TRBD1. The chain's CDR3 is CASSQEYRGPTYGYTF. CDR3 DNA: TGCGCCAGCAGCCAAGAATACAGGGGACCGACCTATGGCTACACCTTC.